This T cell receptor beta chain is drawn from a study of control samples from healthy donors and cancer patients. V dropped 9 bases and J dropped 5 bases, with 16 bases sitting between them. This CDR3 comprises 14 residues. Germline V gene lookup returns CDR1 KGHSH and CDR2 LQKENI. Repertoires were generated with immunoSEQ multiplex PCR, while TCRdb's copy carries only in-frame clones and drops some. This table has about 110,000 clones, around 89% appearing once. The chain employs TRBV18 and TRBJ1-4; no firm D call. The clonotype comes from a woman aged 50 to 60 in good health. The source material was blood. The CDR3 nucleotides read TGTGCCAGTTCGGCGGCCGCGAAAAATGAAAAACTGTTTTTT. Translating gives CASSAAAKNEKLFF.